The rows below give T cell receptor beta chains drawn from one sample of a study of T cell repertoires in cytomegalovirus infection. No antigen has been identified for these receptors. TCRdb re-called the reads with MiXCR, one entry per CDR3 protein. Counted here are hundreds of thousands of distinct CDR3 sequences, just under 30% occurring once; the ten biggest clones make up around 18%. The sample was cultured PBMCs, taken from culture after CMV antigen stimulation. Receptors were obtained from a human donor in good health (CMV status not recorded). Some clones in this sample may be carry-over from other donors' samples. CDR3s include the opening cysteine and the closing phenylalanine or tryptophan. A D gene is named only where the DNA matches it firmly. Clone size is given for some rows only: seen once, a few or many times, or a class if the clone is expanded.

j_gene | d_gene | abundance | v_gene | CDR3nt | CDR3aa
TRBJ2-7 | TRBD1 | few | TRBV7-2 | TGTGCCAGCAGCTTCTACTGGGACAGGGCCTACGAGCAGTACTTC | CASSFYWDRAYEQYF
TRBJ1-5 | TRBD1 | NA | TRBV6-2/TRBV6-3 | TGTGCCAGCAGTTACTCTCGGACAGGGGTACAGCCCCAGCATTTT | CASSYSRTGVQPQHF
TRBJ1-2 | NA | many | TRBV7-6 | TGTGCCAGCAGCGCCACACTGGACAGTACCTACATTTATGGCTACACCTTC | CASSATLDSTYIYGYTF
TRBJ2-1 | TRBD2 | NA | TRBV24-1 | TGTGCCACCAGTGAACGCCCGGCGGGGTCTAGCGGGAAGTACAATGAGCAGTTCTTC | CATSERPAGSSGKYNEQFF
TRBJ1-5 | NA | NA | TRBV3-1 | TGTGCCAGCAGCCCTTGGACGGGGAGCAATCAGCCCCAGCATTTT | CASSPWTGSNQPQHF
TRBJ2-2 | NA | few | TRBV6-6 | TGTGCCAGCAGGTTCAGGGGTAGAGCCGGGGAGCTGTTTTTT | CASRFRGRAGELFF
TRBJ1-5 | TRBD1 | NA | TRBV24-1 | TGTGCCACCAGTGATACCGGGACAGGGGGCCGTCTAAATAGCAATCAGCCCCAGCATTTT | CATSDTGTGGRLNSNQPQHF
TRBJ1-5 | NA | NA | TRBV19 | TGTGCCAGTAGTCTCCAAGGTGGAATTCAGCCCCAGCATTTT | CASSLQGGIQPQHF
TRBJ1-1 | NA | few | TRBV7-9 | TGTGCCAGCAGCTTAGGTCCTCAGAACACTGAAGCTTTCTTT | CASSLGPQNTEAFF
TRBJ2-7 | NA | NA | TRBV7-4 | TGTGCCAGCAGCCCCAGGGTACGGGAGCAGTACTTC | CASSPRVREQYF
TRBJ1-6 | NA | many | TRBV7-2 | TGTGCCAGCAGCTCCCCTTGGGGGAGCTCCTATAATTCACCCCTCCACTTT | CASSSPWGSSYNSPLHF